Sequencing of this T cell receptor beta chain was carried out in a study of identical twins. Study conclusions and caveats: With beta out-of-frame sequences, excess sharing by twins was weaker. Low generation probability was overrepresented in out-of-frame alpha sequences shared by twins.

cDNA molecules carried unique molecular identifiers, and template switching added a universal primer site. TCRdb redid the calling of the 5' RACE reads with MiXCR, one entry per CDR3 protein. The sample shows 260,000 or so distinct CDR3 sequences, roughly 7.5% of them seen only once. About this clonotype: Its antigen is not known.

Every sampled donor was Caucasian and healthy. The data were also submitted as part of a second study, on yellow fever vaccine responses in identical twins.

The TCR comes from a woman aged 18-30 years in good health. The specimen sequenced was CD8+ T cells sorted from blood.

The CDR3, as DNA: TGCAGTGCTGGGAGCACCGCCTCCTACGAGCAGTACGTC. Protein sequence: CSAGSTASYEQYV. The rearrangement uses TRBV20-1 and TRBJ2-7; possibly TRBD2 for D (5 bases). Trimming took off 5 bases at V and 0 bases at J, with 11 bases between the two ends. CDR3 size: 13 residues. Germline V CDR1 and CDR2: DFQATT, SNEGSKA (reference sequence).